This T cell receptor (beta chain) was retrieved from a study of patients and donors after allogeneic stem cell transplantation. TCRdb processed the RT-PCR reads anew with MiXCR; each CDR3 protein has one entry. Among about 150,000 distinct CDR3 sequences listed, nearly 25% were seen once. Sequencing was performed on blood, either unsorted or a sorted T cell fraction (not recorded which). This receptor was taken from a human donor who was either an allogeneic HSCT recipient or a stem cell or donor lymphocyte infusion donor (not recorded which). It is not recorded whose cells these are; they may come from a transplant donor.

The DNA of the CDR3 is TGTGCCAGCAGCTTAACGGCGGACGCTCAGTTCTTC. Translating it yields CASSLTADAQFF. The chain carries TRBV7-2 and TRBJ2-1; D gene unclear. V was trimmed by 2 bases and J by 13 bases, leaving 12 bases between them. This CDR3 spans 12 amino acids. Germline V CDR1 and CDR2: SGHTA, FQGNSA.